The 12 T cell receptor beta chains reported below all come from one sample, sequenced in a study of blood T cell repertoires in COVID-19. Sequencing was performed with immunoSEQ multiplex PCR; in TCRdb, only in-frame clones are kept and a portion is missing. The sample shows just over 150,000 clones, approximately 88% of them seen only once. Sequenced: PBMCs or T cells enriched from blood (not recorded which). The receptors were gathered from a woman aged 50 to 60 who had recovered from COVID-19.

V is TRBV29-1 and J is TRBJ2-1; 11 bases match TRBD2. V trimming: 1 base; J trimming: 3 bases; junction bases outside the gene matches: 14. Germline CDR1 and CDR2: SQVTM and ANQGSEA. This CDR3 contains 19 residues. In DNA form, the CDR3 reads TGCAGCGTTGAAGTGCGGAGTAGGCTAGCGGGGGGCGTCTACAATGAGCAGTTCTTC. It is translated as CSVEVRSRLAGGVYNEQFF.

The table lists this clone with a count of one. The chain links TRBV5-1 to TRBJ1-1; D remains unclear. Germline V gene data show CDR1 as SGHRS and CDR2 as YFSETQ. The CDR3 contains 15 residues. Between the trimmed V and J ends, which lost 3 bases and 1 base, there was a span of 13 bases. The CDR3 protein is CASSWVAPQNTEAFF. The CDR3 DNA reads as TGCGCCAGCAGCTGGGTAGCACCACAGAACACTGAAGCTTTCTTT.

The rearrangement links TRBV4-1 to TRBJ2-2; TRBD2 aligns across 14 bases. Looked up from germline, CDR1 is MGHRA and CDR2 is YSYEKL. J lost 2 bases, V lost 6 bases, and 11 bases had no gene match. This CDR3 comprises 19 residues. CDR3 bases: TGCGCCAGCAGACGGGACGGGACTAGCGGGGGATTAAACACCGGGGAGCTGTTTTTT. Translation gives CASRRDGTSGGLNTGELFF.

V is TRBV29-1 and J is TRBJ2-7; a weak D match, TRBD1 (6 bases). From germline, CDR1 is SQVTM and CDR2 ANQGSEA. The CDR3 length is 15 residues. The V end lost 3 bases, the J end lost 4 bases, and 19 bases lay between the germline ends. CDR3 nucleotide sequence: TGCAGCGTTGAGGGGGCGACAGGACCCCAATACGAGCAGTACTTC. Encoded protein: CSVEGATGPQYEQYF.

The chain has TRBV6-2 or TRBV6-3 and TRBJ1-2, with unresolved D. V lost 6 bases to trimming and J lost 7 bases, with 12 bases between them. Germline V lookup: CDR1 MNHEY, CDR2 SVGEGT. This CDR3 is 12 amino acids long. Written as DNA, the CDR3 is TGTGCCAGCAGCCCGGATCGGGGTGGCTACACCTTC. Protein product: CASSPDRGGYTF.

The gene calls are TRBV11-2 and TRBJ1-6, with D tentatively TRBD1 (5 bases). V shed 5 bases and J shed 5 bases, with 16 bases lying between them. Germline V gene sequence: CDR1 SGHAT, CDR2 FQNNGV. There are 16 residues in the CDR3. DNA for the CDR3: TGTGCCAGCAGCCTGTGGGGGGGGACCGATAATTCACCCCTCCACTTT. Its translation is CASSLWGGTDNSPLHF.

The rearrangement joins TRBV24-1 to TRBJ2-7; 12 bases line up with TRBD1. CDR1 and CDR2 (germline): KGHDR, SFDVKD. J lost 6 bases, V lost 3 bases, and 8 bases had no gene match. The CDR3 totals 16 residues. The CDR3 DNA sequence: TGTGCCACCAGTGATGCCCCCGGGACAGGGGGCGCCGAGCAGTACTTC. Translating it yields CATSDAPGTGGAEQYF.

The V gene is TRBV29-1, the J gene TRBJ1-2; the match to TRBD1 covers 12 bases. J gave up 7 bases and V 5 bases, and 11 bases lay outside the gene matches. Germline V gene lookup returns CDR1 SQVTM and CDR2 ANQGSEA. CDR3 length: 15 residues. The CDR3 region is CSVPGQGAPSGGYTF. Written as DNA, the CDR3 is TGCAGCGTTCCGGGACAGGGGGCGCCGAGTGGTGGCTACACCTTC.

V gene TRBV7-9 combines with J gene TRBJ1-2, with 9 positions matching TRBD1. This CDR3 region has 16 residues. Germline CDR1 is SEHNR and CDR2 is FQNEAQ (reference sequence). V shed 1 base and J 5 bases; nucleotides not matched to a gene: 8. The CDR3 spells CASSLGGQGPVYGYTF. Here the CDR3 DNA reads TGTGCCAGCAGCTTAGGGGGACAGGGCCCGGTTTATGGCTACACCTTC.

The chain uses TRBV7-9 and TRBJ2-2; TRBD2 agrees at 8 bases. J lost 3 bases, V lost 7 bases, and 16 bases had no gene match. CDR1 and CDR2 from the germline V gene are SEHNR and FQNEAQ (reference sequence). This CDR3 contains 18 residues. The CDR3 loop is CASIHLGGSGAYTGELFF. CDR3 bases: TGTGCCAGCATCCACCTAGGGGGTAGCGGGGCGTACACCGGGGAGCTGTTTTTT.

In its sample, this clone was seen many times. V and J are TRBV30 and TRBJ1-6; D may be TRBD1 (5 bases). This CDR3 has 15 amino acids. V dropped 3 bases and J dropped 2 bases, with 11 bases sitting between them. Germline assignment: CDR1 GTSNPN and CDR2 SVGIG (reference sequence). CDR3 coding DNA: TGTGCCTGGAGGGAGGGGATCGCCTATAATTCACCCCTCCACTTT. As protein: CAWREGIAYNSPLHF.

This rearrangement joins TRBV5-1 to TRBJ2-1, with D possibly TRBD1 on 6 matching bases. Between the trimmed V and J ends, which lost 5 bases and 0 bases, there was a span of 12 bases. Germline V gene lookup returns CDR1 SGHRS and CDR2 YFSETQ. This CDR3 region has 15 residues. The CDR3 is CASRPQGSSYNEQFF. The CDR3, as DNA: TGCGCCAGCAGGCCCCAGGGGAGCTCCTACAATGAGCAGTTCTTC. Full variable domain (rest looked up from reference TRBV5-1 and TRBJ2-1): KAGVTQTPRYLIKTRGQQVTLSCSPISGHRSVSWYQQTPGQGLQFLFEYFSETQRNKGNFPGRFSGRQFSNSRSEMNVSTLELGDSALYLCASRPQGSSYNEQFFGPGTRLTVL.